This passage covers 22 T cell receptor beta chains from one sample sequenced in a study of T cells in Graves' hyperthyroidism and ophthalmopathy. The source material, RNA transcripts, was used to amplify TCR beta CDR3 regions. TCR CDR3 regions were first amplified by RT-PCR with HTBI primers. MiXCR, run by TCRdb on the multiplex PCR reads, gives a single entry per CDR3 protein. The table lists about 740,000 distinct CDR3 sequences, approximately 14% of them singletons. The specimen sequenced was blood. The source is a woman under 30 with Graves' hyperthyroidism.

This clonotype was counted only a few times. This chain connects TRBV29-1 to TRBJ1-5, with 7 positions matching TRBD1. CDR1 and CDR2 from the germline V gene are SQVTM and ANQGSEA. V shed 5 bases and J 4 bases; nucleotides not matched to a gene: 5. CDR3 length: 13 amino acids. This CDR3 is CSVRDSRNQPQHF. The CDR3 bases are TGCAGCGTTCGGGACAGTCGAAATCAGCCCCAGCATTTT.

J is TRBJ2-2 and V is TRBV3-1, with a possible D match to TRBD1 (5 bases). This CDR3 has 15 residues. CDR1 and CDR2 (germline): LGHDT, YNNKEL (reference sequence). Between the trimmed V and J ends, which lost 4 bases and 0 bases, there was a span of 9 bases. In nucleotides, the CDR3 is TGTGCCAGCAGCCCGACAGTCACGAACACCGGGGAGCTGTTTTTT. Its translation: CASSPTVTNTGELFF.

This clonotype was recorded many times. J is TRBJ2-7 and V is TRBV7-9; tentatively, D is TRBD1 or TRBD2 (5 bases each). Trimming cost V 10 bases and J 2 bases, with 18 bases left between them. The V gene's germline CDR1 is SEHNR and CDR2 FQNEAQ (reference sequence). CDR3 length: 14 amino acids. The CDR3 here is CATSNAGATYEQYF. CDR3 bases: TGTGCCACATCTAACGCCGGGGCCACCTACGAGCAGTACTTC.

The chain employs TRBV20-1 and TRBJ2-7; 10 nucleotides agree with TRBD2. The CDR3 is made up of 14 amino acids. In germline, CDR1 is DFQATT, CDR2 SNEGSKA (reference sequence). The ends lost 5 bases at V and 4 bases at J; junction bases unmatched: 8. The CDR3 coding sequence is TGCAGTGCTGTAAGCGGGAGGGATCCTTACGAGCAGTACTTC. Its protein is CSAVSGRDPYEQYF.

A few counts support this clonotype. The DNA of the CDR3 is TGTGCCATCAGCGACAGGCGTGACTATGGCTACACCTTC. The encoded protein is CAISDRRDYGYTF. The V and J genes are TRBV10-3 and TRBJ1-2; a weak D match, TRBD1 (6 bases). The CDR3 totals 13 residues. Between the trimmed V and J ends, which lost 6 bases and 3 bases, there was a span of 11 bases. The germline CDR1 and CDR2 sequences are ENHRY and SYGVKD.

Ten or more counts support this clonotype. The rearrangement joins TRBV20-1 to TRBJ2-5, with 8 bases lining up with TRBD2. Germline CDR1 is DFQATT and CDR2 is SNEGSKA (reference sequence). There are 13 residues in the CDR3. V lost 7 bases and J lost 3; bases outside the gene matches: 7. CDR3 bases: TGCAGTGTGGTGACTAGCGTAAAAGAGACCCAGTACTTC. This encodes CSVVTSVKETQYF.

This clonotype has only a few counts. For the CDR3, the DNA is TGTGCCAGCAACCCCAGGGCTAGCGGGAGTCTAGGGGGTTACAATGAGCAGTTCTTC. This translates into CASNPRASGSLGGYNEQFF. The chain uses TRBV6-1 and TRBJ2-1; TRBD2 agrees at 10 bases. The germline V gene has CDR1 MNHNS and CDR2 SASEGT. With V trimmed by 7 bases and J by 4 bases, 19 bases remained unmatched. This CDR3 is 19 amino acids long.

This clonotype was counted ten times or more. V gene TRBV7-9 combines with J gene TRBJ2-5; 14 positions match TRBD2. Per germline, CDR1 SEHNR and CDR2 FQNEAQ (reference sequence). With V trimmed by 6 bases and J by 4 bases, 4 bases remained unmatched. The CDR3 length is 15 residues. The CDR3 nucleotides are TGTGCCAGCAGTCGACTAGCGGGGGGGGGAGAGACCCAGTACTTC. Translating gives CASSRLAGGGETQYF.

This clonotype was seen at least ten times. The chain uses TRBV7-9 and TRBJ2-7; tentatively, D is TRBD2 (6 bases). There are 17 residues in the CDR3. Germline V gene data show CDR1 as SEHNR and CDR2 as FQNEAQ (reference sequence). The ends were cut back, 5 bases at V and 1 base at J, with 21 bases in the middle. The CDR3 reads CASSTTSSSIESYEQYF. CDR3 nucleotides: TGTGCCAGCAGCACCACTAGCTCCTCCATAGAATCCTACGAGCAGTACTTC.

V is TRBV28 and J is TRBJ1-3; 10 bases line up with TRBD1. This CDR3 spans 14 amino acids. In germline, CDR1 is MDHEN, CDR2 SYDVKM. Trimming at V came to 5 bases and at J to 8 bases, leaving 6 bases not matched to a gene. The CDR3 here is CASSTTGGRDTIYF. The CDR3 DNA reads as TGTGCCAGCAGTACGACAGGGGGCAGGGACACCATATATTTT.

A remark on this clonotype: A much larger clonotype is one base distant, so this may be a read error. The genes are TRBV2 and TRBJ2-7; the match to TRBD2 covers 7 bases. The DNA end lines up better with TRBJ2-1; the J call may be wrong. CDR3 length: 15 amino acids. CDR1 is SNHLY and CDR2 is FYNNEI in the germline V gene. The CDR3 bases are TGTGCCAGCAGTTGGGACTACCTTAGCTCCTACGAGCAGTTCTTC. The encoded protein is CASSWDYLSSYEQFF.

The chain recombines TRBV4-1 with TRBJ2-6, with TRBD1 matching over 7 bases. CDR3 length: 16 residues. The V gene end was trimmed by 7 bases and the J gene end by 4 bases; junction bases not matched to a gene: 10. Germline V CDR1 and CDR2: MGHRA, YSYEKL. In DNA, the CDR3 is TGCGCCAGCACCCCGACGACAGGGCCCGGGGCCAACGTCCTGACTTTC. Amino acid sequence: CASTPTTGPGANVLTF.

This clonotype was seen many times. The chain is built from TRBV11-3 and TRBJ2-1, with 10 bases matching TRBD2. The J segment lost 3 bases and the V segment lost 1 base, leaving 6 bases of the junction unmatched. The length of the CDR3 is 17 residues. Germline lookup yields CDR1 SGHNT and CDR2 YENEEA. This CDR3 reads CASSLVGTSVGYNEQFF. Here the CDR3 DNA reads TGTGCCAGCAGCTTAGTGGGGACTAGCGTCGGCTACAATGAGCAGTTCTTC.

This clonotype was observed a few times. This chain's CDR3 is CASSYSPGRGPEQYF. CDR3 nucleotide sequence: TGTGCCAGCAGTTACTCGCCAGGCAGGGGGCCCGAGCAGTACTTC. The chain recombines TRBV6-5 with TRBJ2-7, with 8 bases aligning to TRBD1. Germline V gene sequence: CDR1 MNHEY, CDR2 SVGAGI. Trimming took 0 bases from V and 6 from J; bases not matched to a gene: 7. CDR3 length: 15 residues.

The sample holds a few counts of this clonotype. The V gene is TRBV6-1, the J gene TRBJ2-1, with 10 bases matching TRBD1. Germline loops: CDR1 MNHNS, CDR2 SASEGT. J gave up 14 bases and V 4 bases, and 14 bases lay outside the gene matches. The CDR3 has 15 amino acids. This CDR3 is CASSGRDRGSSGEFF. In DNA, the CDR3 is TGTGCCAGCAGTGGCCGGGACAGGGGCTCTTCAGGGGAGTTCTTC.

The chain employs TRBV12-3 or TRBV12-4 and TRBJ2-2; D is possibly TRBD2 (6 bases). Trimming removed 11 bases at V and 1 base at J, with 14 bases between. The CDR3 has 14 amino acids. CDR3 nucleotide sequence: TGTGCCGTCGGAGAAGCGGGGAACACCGGGGAGCTGTTTTTT. Protein: CAVGEAGNTGELFF.

This clonotype showed up many times. The chain has TRBV5-1 and TRBJ2-3; TRBD2 matches 8 bases. The germline V gene has CDR1 SGHRS and CDR2 YFSETQ. The junction had 2 bases not matched to a gene; V was cut back by 4 bases and J by 1 base. There are 14 residues in the CDR3. CDR3 nucleotide sequence: TGCGCCAGCAGCACAGCGGGGGGCACAGATACGCAGTATTTT. This translates into CASSTAGGTDTQYF.

This clonotype turned up a few times. The chain is built from TRBV20-1 and TRBJ2-3; 9 nucleotides agree with TRBD1. The CDR3 consists of 13 residues. Germline V gives CDR1 DFQATT, CDR2 SNEGSKA (reference sequence). The V segment lost 8 bases and the J segment 3 bases; nucleotides outside the gene matches: 6. The CDR3 nucleotides read TGCAGTCCACAGGGGGCGAGTACAGATACGCAGTATTTT. Encoded protein: CSPQGASTDTQYF.

The sample holds many counts of this clonotype. The V gene is TRBV7-2, the J gene TRBJ2-5, with D perhaps matching TRBD2 (6 bases). CDR1 is SGHTA, CDR2 FQGNSA, per germline. V lost 1 base and J lost 2, with 11 bases in between. The CDR3 length is 15 residues. CDR3: CASSLGRGLQETQYF. CDR3 DNA sequence: TGTGCCAGCAGCTTAGGGCGGGGCCTACAAGAGACCCAGTACTTC.

The sample holds many counts of this clonotype. This sequence joins TRBV28 and TRBJ2-1, with 12 bases identical to TRBD2. The CDR3 covers 16 residues. The V gene's germline CDR1 is MDHEN and CDR2 SYDVKM. Trimming removed 8 bases from V and 0 bases from J; junction bases left unmatched: 5. The CDR3 sequence is CASVGLAGISYNEQFF. The DNA of the CDR3 is TGTGCCAGCGTCGGACTAGCGGGAATCTCCTACAATGAGCAGTTCTTC. Based on the CDR3 plus reference TRBV28 and TRBJ2-1, the full variable domain is DVKVTQSSRYLVKRTGEKVFLECVQDMDHENMFWYRQDPGLGLRLIYFSYDVKMKEKGDIPEGYSVSREKKERFSLILESASTNQTSMYLCASVGLAGISYNEQFFGPGTRLTVL.

This clonotype has a handful of counts. The V and J genes are TRBV6-1 and TRBJ1-5; D might be TRBD1 (6 bases). CDR1 and CDR2 from the germline V gene are MNHNS and SASEGT. V was pared by 8 bases and J by 6 bases, with 17 bases between. This CDR3 contains 14 residues. CDR3 region: CASGLAGARQPQHF. The CDR3 DNA sequence: TGTGCCAGCGGCCTAGCAGGGGCCCGTCAGCCCCAGCATTTT.

For this clonotype: A much larger clone sits a single nucleotide away, making a read error possible. The chain has TRBV11-2 and TRBJ1-2; tentative D call: TRBD1 (5 bases). In germline, CDR1 is SGHAT, CDR2 FQNNGV. This CDR3 region has 14 residues. The germline V and J ends were trimmed by 6 bases and 4 bases, with 15 bases remaining between them. CDR3 loop: CASRQPGTTYGYTF. The CDR3 DNA is TGTGCCAGCAGGCAGCCCGGGACGACCTATGGCTACACCTTC.